This TCR beta chain was sequenced for a study of T cell repertoires in cytomegalovirus infection. Background on the study: Epitope selection comprised recently identified HLA-C-restricted CMV epitopes and well-studied HLA-B-restricted CMV epitopes.

MiXCR, applied by TCRdb to the reads, yields one record per CDR3 protein. The sample yields approximately 110,000 distinct CDR3 sequences, roughly 31% seen once. This clonotype was seen more than once but under ten times. The target antigen is unknown. One end of the junction is discordant with germline, which a read error may explain. The CDR3 contains 18 residues. Germline assignment: CDR1 SGHAT and CDR2 FQNNGV. The clonotype originates from a human donor in good health (CMV status not recorded). Some clones in this sample may be carry-over from other donors' samples. V and J are TRBV11-2 and TRBJ2-7; D gene uncertain. Sequences were derived from CD8+ T cells from cultured PBMCs, sampled from culture after CMV antigen stimulation. The DNA of the CDR3 is TGTGCCGGCAGCCCCACGGGCAGGCCAAGATCCAGCTCCTACGAGCAGTACTTC. Protein product: CAGSPTGRPRSSSYEQYF.